The table lists the clone carrying this TCR beta chain with many counts. Its antigen is as yet unknown. TCRdb re-derived calls from the multiplex PCR reads in MiXCR, one entry per CDR3 protein. The sample contains around 70,000 distinct CDR3 sequences, approximately 40% of which appear only once. The sample belongs to a study of breast tumors, draining lymph nodes, adjacent tissues. Study-wide findings and caveats: Most tumor T cells seemingly derive from lymph node, then expand in tumor. Tumor and nontumor repertoires were significantly more similar in luminal-like than in basal-like breast cancer. Tumor T cell lymph node origin was a supported hypothesis, not proven. Tumor repertoires ranked between lymph nodes and nontumor tissue in diversity, with V and J gene preferences.

The CDR3 sequence is 15 residues long. The V end lost 1 base, the J end lost 8 bases, and 17 bases lay between the germline ends. From germline, CDR1 is MGHRA and CDR2 YSYEKL. This TCR derives from a female donor with breast cancer. Some clones in this sample may be carry-over from other donors' samples. This chain connects TRBV4-1 to TRBJ1-2, with D unclear. Sequenced sample: breast tumor tissue. The CDR3, as DNA: TGCGCCAGCAGCCAAGGGGCCCGGGCCCGCGGAGGCTACACCTTC. Protein: CASSQGARARGGYTF.